These 30 T cell receptor beta chains share one sample of origin, sequenced in a study of kidney transplant recipient with SARS-CoV-2 infection. TCRdb reprocessed the reads via MiXCR and lists one record per CDR3 protein. Of 200,000 to 300,000 distinct CDR3 sequences listed, around 26% are singletons. The sequences come from a blood sample, collected at baseline and on day 111 from a kidney transplant recipient. These receptors were collected from a male patient aged 25-45 years who had COVID-19 and was a kidney transplant recipient. The graft donor may have contributed some T cells.

This clonotype has at least ten counts. The V and J genes are TRBV14 and TRBJ2-7; D not resolved. Trimming stripped 0 bases from V and 1 base from J, with 4 bases between. CDR3 length equals 13 residues. Germline assignment: CDR1 SGHDN and CDR2 FVKESK. CDR3 loop: CASSQDRSYEQYF. CDR3 nucleotides: TGTGCCAGCAGCCAAGACAGATCCTACGAGCAGTACTTC.

This clonotype has ten or more counts. The gene calls are TRBV5-1 and TRBJ2-1; 13 nucleotides agree with TRBD2. The V segment lost 0 bases and the J segment 4 bases; nucleotides outside the gene matches: 4. The CDR3 totals 17 residues. The germline gives CDR1 SGHRS, CDR2 YFSETQ. In nucleotides, the CDR3 is TGCGCCAGCAGCTTGGGGACTAGCGGGAGTGGGTACAATGAGCAGTTCTTC. It specifies CASSLGTSGSGYNEQFF. Full variable domain (remainder filled in from reference TRBV5-1 and TRBJ2-1): KAGVTQTPRYLIKTRGQQVTLSCSPISGHRSVSWYQQTPGQGLQFLFEYFSETQRNKGNFPGRFSGRQFSNSRSEMNVSTLELGDSALYLCASSLGTSGSGYNEQFFGPGTRLTVL.

This clonotype appeared many times. CDR3: CSVEVVDTGELFF. Here the CDR3 DNA reads TGCAGCGTTGAGGTGGTGGACACCGGGGAGCTGTTTTTT. J is TRBJ2-2 and V is TRBV29-1; D not resolved. The CDR3 spans 13 residues. The germline V gene has CDR1 SQVTM and CDR2 ANQGSEA. With 3 bases removed from V and 3 bases from J, the gap between germline ends came to 8 bases.

This clonotype was seen ten or more times. The J gene is TRBJ1-1, the V gene TRBV18, with D perhaps matching TRBD1 (5 bases). Germline CDR1 reads KGHSH; CDR2 reads LQKENI. Trimming stripped 0 bases from V and 4 bases from J, with 12 bases between. The CDR3 consists of 15 residues. The CDR3 DNA follows: TGTGCCAGCTCACCACCGATCAGGGTTGGCACTGAAGCTTTCTTT. As protein: CASSPPIRVGTEAFF.

This clonotype was detected ten times or more. CDR3 sequence reads: CASSRDRNNSPLHF. CDR3 nucleotides: TGTGCCAGCTCACGTGACAGAAATAATTCACCCCTCCACTTT. The chain carries TRBV18 and TRBJ1-6; the D gene is possibly TRBD1 (5 bases). The V end was cut by 4 bases, the J end by 5 bases, with 9 bases between. The CDR3 is 14 amino acids. Germline V lookup: CDR1 KGHSH, CDR2 LQKENI. The whole variable domain, remainder taken from reference TRBV18 and TRBJ1-6, is NAGVMQNPRHLVRRRGQEARLRCSPMKGHSHVYWYRQLPEEGLKFMVYLQKENIIDESGMPKERFSAEFPKEGPSILRIQQVVRGDSAAYFCASSRDRNNSPLHFGNGTRLTVT.

Note on this clonotype: Given a much more abundant clone one base away, this may be a read error. The chain is built from TRBV20-1 and TRBJ1-6; D may be TRBD1 (5 bases). Trimming pared 0 bases from V and 9 bases from J, leaving 18 bases between. Germline V lookup: CDR1 DFQATT, CDR2 SNEGSKA (reference sequence). This CDR3 comprises 16 residues. CDR3 nucleotides: TGCAGTGCTAGAGATGTGCAGGGAACTGATATTTCACCCCTCCACTTT. Translated: CSARDVQGTDISPLHF.

This clonotype was detected ten times or more. The chain joins TRBV27 to TRBJ2-1, with D tentatively TRBD2 (6 bases). V was cut by 6 bases and J by 6 bases, with 18 bases left in between. The CDR3 loop spans 15 amino acids. Per the germline V gene, CDR1 is MNHEY and CDR2 is SMNVEV (reference sequence). CDR3 DNA sequence: TGTGCCAGCAGACGTACCGGCGGGAATAGCAATGAGCAGTTCTTC. Its protein is CASRRTGGNSNEQFF.

This clonotype has a count of ten or more. The chain couples TRBV29-1 to TRBJ1-5, with D perhaps matching TRBD1 (6 bases). CDR1 is SQVTM, CDR2 ANQGSEA, per germline. The germline V and J ends were trimmed by 4 bases and 7 bases, with 14 bases remaining between them. The CDR3 runs 13 residues. CDR3: CSVAPGAGQPQHF. DNA for the CDR3: TGCAGCGTTGCTCCGGGGGCAGGACAGCCCCAGCATTTT.

This clonotype was seen a single time. A read error may explain this, as a much larger clone is one base away. J is TRBJ1-1 and V is TRBV2; D is perhaps TRBD1 (5 bases). CDR3 size: 15 residues. In germline, CDR1 is SNHLY, CDR2 FYNNEI. Trimming stripped 5 bases from V and 3 bases from J, with 16 bases between. The CDR3 protein is CASSKGRVGYTEAFF. The CDR3 nucleotides read TGTGCCAGCAGTAAAGGCAGGGTGGGATACACTGAAGCTTTCTTT.

Concerning this clonotype itself: One base away lies a much larger clone, so this may be a sequencing read error. The rearrangement links TRBV15 to TRBJ2-1, with a possible D match to TRBD2 (6 bases). This CDR3 comprises 16 residues. CDR1 and CDR2 from the germline V gene are LNHNV and YYDKDF (reference sequence). V was pared by 0 bases and J by 2 bases, with 11 bases between. Written as DNA, the CDR3 is TGTGCCACCAGCAGAGATCGGGAGACAGCCTACAATGAGCAGTTCTTC. Translation: CATSRDRETAYNEQFF.

There are many counts of this clonotype. This sequence joins TRBV20-1 and TRBJ1-2; D uncertain. The CDR3 sequence is 16 residues long. V was pared by 5 bases and J by 4 bases, with 23 bases between. The germline gives CDR1 DFQATT, CDR2 SNEGSKA (reference sequence). The CDR3 protein is CSACVLLFRKTYGYTF. DNA for the CDR3: TGCAGTGCTTGCGTCCTGCTGTTTCGAAAGACCTATGGCTACACCTTC.

This clonotype has just one count. Just one base apart from a much larger clone, this may be a read error. The chain uses TRBV10-2 and TRBJ1-1; tentatively, D is TRBD1 (6 bases). The CDR3 is 16 amino acids. Germline V gene lookup returns CDR1 WSHSY and CDR2 SAAADI. Trimming took off 6 bases at V and 8 bases at J, with 25 bases between the two ends. The CDR3 reads CASSHGAPGRGREAFF. As DNA, the CDR3 is TGCGCCAGCAGCCACGGGGCACCGGGGAGGGGGAGGGAAGCTTTCTTT.

Points on this clonotype: A much larger clone lies one base from this, so it may be a read error. This chain uses TRBV20-1 with TRBJ2-7; D not certain. V dropped 3 bases and J dropped 3 bases, with 18 bases sitting between them. The CDR3 loop spans 15 amino acids. CDR1 and CDR2 from the germline V gene are DFQATT and SNEGSKA (reference sequence). CDR3: CSARSPDGPIYEQYF. The CDR3, as DNA: TGCAGTGCTAGGTCCCCCGACGGGCCAATCTACGAGCAGTACTTC.

This clonotype was seen just once. V usage is TRBV11-2 and J usage is TRBJ1-2; D is perhaps TRBD1 (5 bases). Germline CDR1 reads SGHAT; CDR2 reads FQNNGV. V lost 5 bases, J lost 4 bases, and 20 bases lay in between. The CDR3 spans 16 residues. CDR3 bases: TGTGCCAGCAGCAGGACAACAAGCAGAAAGACCTATGGCTACACCTTC. As protein: CASSRTTSRKTYGYTF. The whole variable domain, remainder taken from reference TRBV11-2 and TRBJ1-2, is EAGVAQSPRYKIIEKRQSVAFWCNPISGHATLYWYQQILGQGPKLLIQFQNNGVVDDSQLPKDRFSAERLKGVDSTLKIQPAKLEDSAVYLCASSRTTSRKTYGYTFGSGTRLTVV.

This clonotype was found many times. The V call is TRBV6-5, the J call TRBJ2-7; 8 bases line up with TRBD2. CDR3 size: 15 residues. The germline V gene encodes CDR1 MNHEY and CDR2 SVGAGI. V was clipped by 8 bases and J by 0 bases; unmatched bases: 9. CDR3: CASSSSGRYSYEQYF. CDR3 sequence (DNA): TGTGCCAGCTCCTCGAGCGGGAGATACTCCTACGAGCAGTACTTC.

There are many counts of this clonotype. This chain links TRBV11-2 with TRBJ1-1; D is undetermined. Germline loops: CDR1 SGHAT, CDR2 FQNNGV. CDR3 length: 15 residues. V was cut by 1 base and J by 2 bases, with 11 bases left in between. The CDR3 protein is CASSLVRTVNTEAFF. CDR3 bases: TGTGCCAGCAGCTTAGTGAGGACGGTCAACACTGAAGCTTTCTTT.

A note on this clonotype: This may come from a read error, since a much larger clone is one base off. As DNA, the CDR3 is TGTGCCAGCACCTCAGACAGGAACACTGATGCTTTCTTT. Translation: CASTSDRNTDAFF. This chain connects TRBV7-9 to TRBJ1-1, with D maybe TRBD1 (6 bases). CDR1 and CDR2 from the germline V gene are SEHNR and FQNEAQ (reference sequence). CDR3 length: 13 residues.

This clonotype was counted at least ten times. The V call is TRBV6-2 or TRBV6-3, the J call TRBJ1-1; TRBD1 is a possible D gene (5 bases). The ends were cut back, 5 bases at V and 1 base at J, with 20 bases in the middle. The V gene's germline CDR1 is MNHEY and CDR2 SVGEGT. This CDR3 contains 17 residues. The CDR3 loop reads CASSPRQPLSGNTEAFF. CDR3 in DNA: TGTGCCAGCAGTCCCCGACAGCCCCTTTCGGGGAACACTGAAGCTTTCTTT.

The sample holds many counts of this clonotype. This chain connects TRBV5-4 to TRBJ1-2; D unclear. The CDR3 extends over 16 amino acids. The germline V and J ends were trimmed by 5 bases and 4 bases, with 21 bases remaining between them. CDR1 and CDR2 from the germline V gene are SGHNT and YYREEE (reference sequence). CDR3 DNA: TGTGCCAGCAGTGTATTCGTACCAGGAAAGACCTATGGCTACACCTTC. Translating gives CASSVFVPGKTYGYTF.

A remark on this clonotype: Given a much more abundant clone one base away, this may be a read error. The chain employs TRBV24-1 and TRBJ1-2; 7 bases map to TRBD1. There are 15 residues in the CDR3. The V and J ends lost 3 bases and 4 bases, in that order; junction bases with no gene match: 7. Germline CDR1 KGHDR, CDR2 SFDVKD. The CDR3 DNA follows: TGTGCCACCAGTGATGCGACAGGGAAGGTCTATGGCTACACCTTC. It encodes CATSDATGKVYGYTF.

This clonotype was counted ten times or more. The chain employs TRBV28 and TRBJ1-4, with a weak D call TRBD1 (6 bases). Trimming stripped 5 bases from V and 5 bases from J, with 15 bases between. This CDR3 has 15 residues. The germline gives CDR1 MDHEN, CDR2 SYDVKM. The chain's CDR3 is CASSGGGQLNEKLFF. For the CDR3, the DNA is TGTGCCAGCAGTGGGGGAGGACAGCTGAATGAAAAACTGTTTTTT.

With regard to this clonotype: With a much larger clone just one base away, this may be a read error. The chain joins TRBV4-1 to TRBJ1-4, with TRBD1 as a possible D gene (5 bases). This CDR3 has 15 residues. The germline gives CDR1 MGHRA, CDR2 YSYEKL. This CDR3 is CASSQETATNEKPFF. CDR3 sequence (DNA): TGCGCCAGCAGCCAAGAGACAGCAACTAATGAAAAACCGTTTTTT.

This clonotype was found many times. The chain couples TRBV15 to TRBJ1-2, with D maybe TRBD1 (5 bases). This CDR3 is built from 13 residues. Per the germline V gene, CDR1 is LNHNV and CDR2 is YYDKDF (reference sequence). The V end lost 5 bases, the J end lost 6 bases, and 13 bases lay between the germline ends. The chain's CDR3 is CATSPPQGDGYTF. The CDR3 DNA follows: TGTGCCACCAGCCCCCCCCAGGGCGATGGCTACACCTTC.

This clonotype appeared many times. The chain joins TRBV28 to TRBJ1-6; maybe TRBD1 (6 bases). Germline V gene sequence: CDR1 MDHEN, CDR2 SYDVKM. Trimming stripped 4 bases from V and 9 bases from J, with 13 bases between. The CDR3 totals 14 residues. CDR3 DNA sequence: TGTGCCAGCAGTTCGCAGGGGAGAGGTTCACCCCTCCACTTT. This codes for CASSSQGRGSPLHF. Filled out from reference TRBV28 and TRBJ1-6, the complete variable domain reads DVKVTQSSRYLVKRTGEKVFLECVQDMDHENMFWYRQDPGLGLRLIYFSYDVKMKEKGDIPEGYSVSREKKERFSLILESASTNQTSMYLCASSSQGRGSPLHFGNGTRLTVT.

This clonotype was seen ten or more times. The rearrangement uses TRBV15 and TRBJ1-2, with D unclear. V was clipped by 5 bases and J by 4 bases, with 23 bases between them. The CDR3 length is 17 residues. The V gene's germline CDR1 is LNHNV and CDR2 YYDKDF (reference sequence). CDR3 DNA sequence: TGTGCCACCAGCGCTGCGCAAAGGTGTGGAAAGACCTATGGCTACACCTTC. Its translation: CATSAAQRCGKTYGYTF.

This clonotype was counted ten times or more. The chain uses TRBV7-3 and TRBJ2-1, with 8 bases that match TRBD2. The germline V gene encodes CDR1 SGHTA and CDR2 FQGTGA. The J segment lost 6 bases and the V segment lost 5 bases, leaving 15 bases of the junction unmatched. The CDR3 consists of 17 residues. The CDR3 bases are TGTGCCAGCAGCCCTCAAATCCGACTAGCGTCCGGCAATGAGCAGTTCTTC. Its translation is CASSPQIRLASGNEQFF.

The sample holds many counts of this clonotype. V is TRBV6-2 or TRBV6-3 and J is TRBJ1-5, with a weak D call TRBD1 (5 bases). The V gene lost 6 bases and the J gene lost 1 base, with 10 bases spanning the gap. CDR3 size: 14 residues. Germline assignment: CDR1 MNHEY and CDR2 SVGEGT. The CDR3 DNA reads TGTGCCAGCAGCCCGGGACGGAGCAATCAGCCCCAGCATTTT. This codes for CASSPGRSNQPQHF.

Regarding this clonotype: Possible read error: a much larger clone is one base away. CDR3 protein: CAGSRSGRAGLDTQYF. In DNA form, the CDR3 reads TGTGCCGGCAGCCGAAGCGGGAGGGCGGGTTTAGATACGCAGTATTTT. J is TRBJ2-3 and V is TRBV6-5; the match to TRBD2 covers 10 bases. The germline gives CDR1 MNHEY, CDR2 SVGAGI. This CDR3 has 16 amino acids.

As concerns this clonotype: This may be a read error: a much more frequent sequence differs by one nucleotide. The V gene is TRBV20-1, the J gene TRBJ2-7; no definite D call. The CDR3 runs to 13 residues. From germline, CDR1 is DFQATT and CDR2 SNEGSKA (reference sequence). V was shortened by 3 bases and J by 3 bases, with 12 bases between the two germline ends. The CDR3 DNA is TGCAGTGCTAGGTCCGTCGAAGGCTACGAGCAGTACTTC. Protein sequence: CSARSVEGYEQYF.

This clonotype was seen a few times. A read error may explain this, as a much larger clone is one base away. The gene calls are TRBV14 and TRBJ1-4, with TRBD1 as a possible D gene (5 bases). The V end lost 4 bases, the J end lost 8 bases, and 14 bases lay between the germline ends. The CDR3 covers 14 residues. The germline V gene has CDR1 SGHDN and CDR2 FVKESK. The CDR3 region is CASSRDYSGEKLFF. The CDR3 DNA reads TGTGCCAGCAGCCGGGACTACAGTGGGGAAAAACTGTTTTTT.